This section outlines one T cell receptor beta chain sequence together with its context. These data originate in a study of T cell changes during pregnancy in multiple sclerosis. The protocol was immunoSEQ multiplex PCR, while the TCRdb copy is restricted to in-frame clones and leaves out a portion. This table has approximately 89,000 clones, around 94% appearing once. This clonotype originated in a female donor with multiple sclerosis, enrolled in a pregnancy study. Specimen: peripheral blood, collected in the third trimester of pregnancy.

CDR3 amino acids: CATRPGGSGANVLTF. The DNA of the CDR3 is TGTGCCACCAGACCCGGGGGCTCTGGGGCCAACGTCCTGACTTTC. This chain connects TRBV6-1 to TRBJ2-6; D possibly corresponds to TRBD2 (6 bases). Trimming left V 10 bases short and J 0 bases short, with 13 bases between. CDR1 and CDR2 (germline): MNHNS, SASEGT. The CDR3 has 15 amino acids.